This T cell receptor (beta chain) is from a study of T cell responses to AZD1222 COVID-19 vaccine. This table comes from immunoSEQ multiplex PCR, and its TCRdb copy is limited to in-frame clones, with some not included. The data show 130,000 or so clones, roughly nine tenths seen once. Between the trimmed V and J ends, which lost 5 bases and 0 bases, there was a span of 11 bases. Germline-derived CDR1 and CDR2 are SGHVS and FNYEAQ. The length of the CDR3 is 15 residues. Study-level results: Samples come after the peak T cell response, not at day 14.

To note about this clone: Its antigen is still unknown.

The sample in question was peripheral blood, obtained 28 days after the second AZD1222 dose. The TCR originated in an adult who received the AZD1222 COVID-19 vaccine. The chain carries TRBV7-6 and TRBJ2-1; D gene ambiguous. CDR3 amino acids: CASSLTSSSYNEQFF. The CDR3 DNA is TGTGCCAGCAGCCTTACTTCTAGCTCCTACAATGAGCAGTTCTTC.